This T cell receptor (beta chain) stems from a study of blood T cell repertoires in COVID-19. The overall study: Material from acute and convalescent COVID-19 was sourced from the United States, Italy and Spain. PBMCs, B-cell-depleted T cells, or T cells were the source of the cDNA or gDNA that made up the material.

In the study's own analysis: Amplified reference gene primers provided the basis for estimating nucleated cell counts. The assay was immunoSEQ multiplex PCR, and TCRdb's table has in-frame clones only and misses some. V and J calls and clone size follow that table, whereas D and trimming were derived from the DNA. Of tens of thousands of clones in the sample, approximately 80% are singletons; the top ten hold 5.3%. V was clipped by 1 base and J by 1 base; unmatched bases: 2. This CDR3 region has 17 residues. Germline CDR1 KGHSH, CDR2 LQKENI. Sequenced material: peripheral blood. This chain joins TRBV18 and TRBJ2-7; 15 positions match TRBD2. The source is a woman aged 55 to 70 with acute or convalescent COVID-19. The CDR3 loop is CASSPQGLAGGSYEQYF. In DNA form, the CDR3 reads TGTGCCAGCTCACCACAGGGACTAGCGGGGGGATCCTACGAGCAGTACTTC.